This passage covers 5 T cell receptor beta chains from one sample sequenced in a study of cytomegalovirus exposure and HLA in healthy donors. It was with 60 Vbeta and 13 Jbeta primers that the PCR ran. Repertoires were generated with immunoSEQ multiplex PCR, while TCRdb's copy carries only in-frame clones and drops some. This table has approximately 140,000 clones, roughly four fifths appearing once. Material: PBMCs. The receptors stem from a man aged 35 to 55 in good health and CMV-seropositive.

CDR3 in DNA: TGCAGTGTACGGCGGGAATCTAACTATGGCTACACCTTC. It translates to CSVRRESNYGYTF. V and J are TRBV29-1 and TRBJ1-2; D remains unclear. This CDR3 spans 13 amino acids. From germline, CDR1 is SQVTM and CDR2 ANQGSEA.

The chain has TRBV7-6 and TRBJ2-1; D might be TRBD2 (6 bases). The CDR3 has 14 amino acids. V was cut by 4 bases and J by 9 bases, with 16 bases left in between. The V gene's germline CDR1 is SGHVS and CDR2 FNYEAQ. The CDR3 coding sequence is TGTGCCAGCAGCTGGGACTCAGGGAATCCTGAGCAGTTCTTC. Translation: CASSWDSGNPEQFF. The variable domain in full, completed from reference TRBV7-6 and TRBJ2-1, reads GAGVSQSPRYKVTKRGQDVALRCDPISGHVSLYWYRQALGQGPEFLTYFNYEAQQDKSGLPNDRFSAERPEGSISTLTIQRTEQRDSAMYRCASSWDSGNPEQFFGPGTRLTVL.

In this sample, this clone turned up many times. This chain links TRBV10-2 with TRBJ1-5, with a tentative D call TRBD1 (6 bases). The CDR3 loop spans 13 amino acids. Germline V gives CDR1 WSHSY, CDR2 SAAADI. V gave up 5 bases and J gave up 2 bases, with 7 bases separating them. CDR3 in amino acids: CASSPGGNQPQHF. DNA for the CDR3: TGCGCCAGCAGTCCAGGGGGCAATCAGCCCCAGCATTTT.

Worth noting for this clone: A read error may account for a junction end that differs from germline. The chain is built from TRBV7-7 and TRBJ2-5, with D possibly being TRBD2 (6 bases). The CDR3 covers 14 residues. Looked up from germline, CDR1 is SSHAT and CDR2 is FNYEAQ (reference sequence). CDR3 in DNA: TGTGCTAGCAGCGAGGGACTTCTCCAAGAGACCCAGTACTTC. The encoded protein is CASSEGLLQETQYF.

In this sample, this clone turned up a few times. The chain links TRBV6-5 to TRBJ1-1; TRBD1 matches at 7 bases. The length of the CDR3 is 14 residues. The J segment lost 1 base and the V segment lost 7 bases, leaving 6 bases of the junction unmatched. Germline V CDR1 and CDR2: MNHEY, SVGAGI. In nucleotides, the CDR3 is TGTGCCAGCACCTTGGACAGGCCGAACACTGAAGCTTTCTTT. Protein: CASTLDRPNTEAFF.